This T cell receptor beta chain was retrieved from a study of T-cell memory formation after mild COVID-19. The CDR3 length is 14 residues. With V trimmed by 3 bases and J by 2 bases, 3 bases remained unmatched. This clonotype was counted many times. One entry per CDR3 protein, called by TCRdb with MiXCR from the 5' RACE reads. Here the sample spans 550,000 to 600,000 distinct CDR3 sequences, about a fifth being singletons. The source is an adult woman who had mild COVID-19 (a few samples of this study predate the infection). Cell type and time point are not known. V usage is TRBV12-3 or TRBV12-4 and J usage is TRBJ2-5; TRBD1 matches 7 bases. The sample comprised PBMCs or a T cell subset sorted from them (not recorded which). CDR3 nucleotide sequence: TGTGCCAGCAGTTTGGGACAGTTGCAAGAGACCCAGTACTTC. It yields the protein CASSLGQLQETQYF.